This T cell receptor (beta chain) was obtained from a study of OX40 agonist ivuxolimab in advanced cancers. The repertoire was sequenced with immunoSEQ multiplex PCR; TCRdb's copy has only in-frame clones and lacks some. Among 45,000 to 65,000 clones listed, 87% were seen once. Trimming left V 2 bases short and J 7 bases short, with 14 bases between. Per germline, CDR1 KGHSH and CDR2 LQKENI. CDR3 length: 14 amino acids. The specimen was CD4+ or CD8+ T cells sorted from blood, collected in a trial of the OX40 agonist ivuxolimab. V is TRBV18 and J is TRBJ2-5; TRBD2 might be the D (6 bases). This sequence originates from an adult with an advanced solid tumor such as melanoma, head and neck, liver or kidney cancer. The CDR3 sequence is CASSPGTRGATQYF. CDR3 nucleotides: TGTGCCAGCTCACCAGGGACTCGAGGGGCGACCCAGTACTTC.